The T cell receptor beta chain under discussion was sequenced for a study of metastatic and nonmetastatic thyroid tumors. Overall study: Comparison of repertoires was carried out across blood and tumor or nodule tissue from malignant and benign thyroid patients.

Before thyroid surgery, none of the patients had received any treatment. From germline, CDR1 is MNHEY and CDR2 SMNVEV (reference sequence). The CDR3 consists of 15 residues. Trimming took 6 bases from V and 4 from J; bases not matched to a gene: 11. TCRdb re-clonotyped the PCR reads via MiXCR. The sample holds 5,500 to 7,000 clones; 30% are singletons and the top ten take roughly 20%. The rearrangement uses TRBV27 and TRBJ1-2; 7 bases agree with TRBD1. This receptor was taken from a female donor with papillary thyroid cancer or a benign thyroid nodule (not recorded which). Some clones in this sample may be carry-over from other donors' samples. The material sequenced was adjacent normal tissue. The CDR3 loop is CASRPSGTAIYGYTF. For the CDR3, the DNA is TGTGCCAGCAGACCTTCCGGGACAGCTATCTATGGCTACACCTTC.